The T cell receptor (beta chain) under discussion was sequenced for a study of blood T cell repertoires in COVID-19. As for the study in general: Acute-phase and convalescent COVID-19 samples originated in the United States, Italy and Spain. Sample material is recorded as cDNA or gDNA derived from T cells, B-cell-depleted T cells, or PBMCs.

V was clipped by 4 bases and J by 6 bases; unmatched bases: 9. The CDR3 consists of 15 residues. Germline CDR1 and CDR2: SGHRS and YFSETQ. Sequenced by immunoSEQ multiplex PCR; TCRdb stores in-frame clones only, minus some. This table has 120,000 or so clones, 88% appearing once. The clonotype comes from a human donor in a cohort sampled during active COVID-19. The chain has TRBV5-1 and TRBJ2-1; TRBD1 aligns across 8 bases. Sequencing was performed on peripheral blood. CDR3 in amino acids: CASSRFSGGSNEQFF. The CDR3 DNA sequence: TGCGCCAGCAGCAGATTTTCAGGGGGCAGCAATGAGCAGTTCTTC.